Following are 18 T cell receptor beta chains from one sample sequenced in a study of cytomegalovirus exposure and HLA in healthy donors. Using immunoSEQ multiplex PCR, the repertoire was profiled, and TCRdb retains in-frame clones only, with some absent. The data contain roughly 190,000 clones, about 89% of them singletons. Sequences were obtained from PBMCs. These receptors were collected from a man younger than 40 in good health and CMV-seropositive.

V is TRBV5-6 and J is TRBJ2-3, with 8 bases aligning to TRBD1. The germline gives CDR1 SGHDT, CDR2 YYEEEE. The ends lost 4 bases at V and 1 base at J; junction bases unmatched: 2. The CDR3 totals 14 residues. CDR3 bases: TGTGCCAGCAGCCACAGGGGGGGCACAGATACGCAGTATTTT. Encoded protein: CASSHRGGTDTQYF.

CDR3 amino acids: CASSQDGTGGWEKLFF. CDR3 in DNA: TGCGCCAGCAGCCAAGATGGGACAGGGGGCTGGGAAAAACTGTTTTTT. The chain uses TRBV4-1 and TRBJ1-4; 12 nucleotides line up with TRBD1. Trimming removed 0 bases from V and 8 bases from J; junction bases left unmatched: 4. The CDR3 is 16 amino acids. From germline, CDR1 is MGHRA and CDR2 YSYEKL.

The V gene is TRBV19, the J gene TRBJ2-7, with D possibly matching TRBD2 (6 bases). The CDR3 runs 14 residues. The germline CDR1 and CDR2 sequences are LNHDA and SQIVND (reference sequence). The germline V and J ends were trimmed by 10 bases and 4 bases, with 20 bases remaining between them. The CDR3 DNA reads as TGTGCCACTCACCCCAGAGGAGGGAGTTACGAGCAGTACTTC. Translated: CATHPRGGSYEQYF.

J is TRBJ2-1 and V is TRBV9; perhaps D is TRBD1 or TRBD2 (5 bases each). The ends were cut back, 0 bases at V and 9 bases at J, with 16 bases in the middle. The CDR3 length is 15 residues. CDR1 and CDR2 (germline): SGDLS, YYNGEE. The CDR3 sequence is CASSVGAGASIEQFF. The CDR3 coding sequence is TGTGCCAGCAGCGTAGGCGCCGGGGCTAGTATTGAGCAGTTCTTC.

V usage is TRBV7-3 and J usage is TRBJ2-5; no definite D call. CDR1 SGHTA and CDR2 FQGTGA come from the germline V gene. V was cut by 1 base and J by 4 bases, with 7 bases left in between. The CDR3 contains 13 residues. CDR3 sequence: CASSLNPGETQYF. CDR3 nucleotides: TGTGCCAGCAGCTTAAATCCTGGAGAGACCCAGTACTTC.

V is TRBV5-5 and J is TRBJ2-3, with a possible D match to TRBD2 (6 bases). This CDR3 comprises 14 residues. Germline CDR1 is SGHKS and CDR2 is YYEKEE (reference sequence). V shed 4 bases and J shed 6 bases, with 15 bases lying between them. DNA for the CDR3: TGTGCCAGCAGCCGAACGGGACTGTGGGATACGCAGTATTTT. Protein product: CASSRTGLWDTQYF.

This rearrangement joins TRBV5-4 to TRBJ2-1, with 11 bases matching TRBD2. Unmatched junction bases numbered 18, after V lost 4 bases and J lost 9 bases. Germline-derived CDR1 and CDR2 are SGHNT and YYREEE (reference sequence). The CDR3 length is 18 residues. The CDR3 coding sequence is TGTGCCAGCAGCGGGTGGAGGGGTGAGATAGCGGGAGGGCTTGAGCAGTTCTTC. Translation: CASSGWRGEIAGGLEQFF.

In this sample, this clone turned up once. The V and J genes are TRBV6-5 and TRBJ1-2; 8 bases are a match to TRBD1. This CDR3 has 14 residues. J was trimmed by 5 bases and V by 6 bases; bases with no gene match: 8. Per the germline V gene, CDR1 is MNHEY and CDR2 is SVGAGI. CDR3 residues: CASRGGQAGYGYTF. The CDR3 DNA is TGTGCCAGCAGGGGGGGACAGGCGGGGTATGGCTACACCTTC.

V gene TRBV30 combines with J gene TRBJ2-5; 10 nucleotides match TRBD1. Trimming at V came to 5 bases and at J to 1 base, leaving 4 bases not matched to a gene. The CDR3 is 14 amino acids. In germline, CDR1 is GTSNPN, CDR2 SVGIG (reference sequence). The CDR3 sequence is CAWGTGVGQETQYF. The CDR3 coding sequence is TGTGCCTGGGGGACAGGGGTGGGCCAAGAGACCCAGTACTTC.

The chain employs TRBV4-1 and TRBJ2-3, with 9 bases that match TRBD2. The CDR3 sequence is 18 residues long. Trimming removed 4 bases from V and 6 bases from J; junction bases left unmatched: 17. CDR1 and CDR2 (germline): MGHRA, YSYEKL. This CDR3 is CASSPPPQRGASYDTQYF. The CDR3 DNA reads TGCGCCAGCAGCCCTCCGCCCCAGCGGGGGGCTTCTTACGATACGCAGTATTTT.

The CDR3 DNA reads as TGTGCCAGCAGCTCGGGACTACCCTCCTACGAGCAGTACTTC. Protein: CASSSGLPSYEQYF. The chain couples TRBV7-9 to TRBJ2-7; 7 nucleotides match TRBD2. V lost 4 bases and J lost 0; bases outside the gene matches: 3. Germline-derived CDR1 and CDR2 are SEHNR and FQNEAQ (reference sequence). The CDR3 length is 14 residues.

CDR3 sequence: CASSLLAGTGKNNEQFF. CDR3 in DNA: TGTGCCAGCAGCTTGTTGGCCGGGACAGGGAAAAACAATGAGCAGTTCTTC. The chain uses TRBV5-6 and TRBJ2-1; TRBD1 matches at 9 bases. The CDR3 runs to 17 residues. Trimming removed 1 base from V and 5 bases from J; junction bases left unmatched: 10. Germline CDR1 is SGHDT and CDR2 is YYEEEE.

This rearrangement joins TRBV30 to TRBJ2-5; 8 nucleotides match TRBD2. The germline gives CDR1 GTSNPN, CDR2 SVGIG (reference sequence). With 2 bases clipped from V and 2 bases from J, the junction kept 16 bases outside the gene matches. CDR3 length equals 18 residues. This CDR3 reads CAWSLIPGTRGEQETQYF. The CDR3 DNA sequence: TGTGCCTGGAGTCTAATCCCCGGGACTAGGGGGGAACAAGAGACCCAGTACTTC.

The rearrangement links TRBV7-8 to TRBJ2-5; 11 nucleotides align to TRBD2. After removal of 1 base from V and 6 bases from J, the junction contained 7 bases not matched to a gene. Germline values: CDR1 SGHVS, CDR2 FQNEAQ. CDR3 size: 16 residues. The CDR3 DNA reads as TGTGCCAGCAGCTTAGATAGCGGGGGGGCGGTGAAGACCCAGTACTTC. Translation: CASSLDSGGAVKTQYF.

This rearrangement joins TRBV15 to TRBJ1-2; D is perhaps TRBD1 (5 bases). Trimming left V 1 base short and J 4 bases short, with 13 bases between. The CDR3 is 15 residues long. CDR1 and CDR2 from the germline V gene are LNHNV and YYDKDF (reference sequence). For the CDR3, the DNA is TGTGCCACCAGCAGAGCGGGAGGGGCGAGCTATGGCTACACCTTC. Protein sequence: CATSRAGGASYGYTF. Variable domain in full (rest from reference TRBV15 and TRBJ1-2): DAMVIQNPRYQVTQFGKPVTLSCSQTLNHNVMYWYQQKSSQAPKLLFHYYDKDFNNEADTPDNFQSRRPNTSFCFLDIRSPGLGDTAMYLCATSRAGGASYGYTFGSGTRLTVV.

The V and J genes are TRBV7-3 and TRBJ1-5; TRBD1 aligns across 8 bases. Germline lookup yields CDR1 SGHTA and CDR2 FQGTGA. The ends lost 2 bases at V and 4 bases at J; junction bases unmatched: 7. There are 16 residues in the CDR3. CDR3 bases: TGTGCCAGCAGCTTAGCAGGGGGCGCCGGGAATCAGCCCCAGCATTTT. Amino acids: CASSLAGGAGNQPQHF.

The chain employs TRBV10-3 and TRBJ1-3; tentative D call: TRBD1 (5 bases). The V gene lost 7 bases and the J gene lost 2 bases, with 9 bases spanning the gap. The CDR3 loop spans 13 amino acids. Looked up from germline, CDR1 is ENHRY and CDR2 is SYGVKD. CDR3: CAINQGAGNTIYF. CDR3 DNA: TGTGCCATCAACCAGGGCGCTGGAAACACCATATATTTT.

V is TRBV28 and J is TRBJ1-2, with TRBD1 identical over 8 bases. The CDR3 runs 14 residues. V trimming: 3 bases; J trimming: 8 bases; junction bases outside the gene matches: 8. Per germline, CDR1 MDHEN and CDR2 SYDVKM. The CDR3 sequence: CASSFQGAGEGYTF. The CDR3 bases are TGTGCCAGCAGTTTTCAGGGGGCGGGCGAGGGCTACACCTTC.